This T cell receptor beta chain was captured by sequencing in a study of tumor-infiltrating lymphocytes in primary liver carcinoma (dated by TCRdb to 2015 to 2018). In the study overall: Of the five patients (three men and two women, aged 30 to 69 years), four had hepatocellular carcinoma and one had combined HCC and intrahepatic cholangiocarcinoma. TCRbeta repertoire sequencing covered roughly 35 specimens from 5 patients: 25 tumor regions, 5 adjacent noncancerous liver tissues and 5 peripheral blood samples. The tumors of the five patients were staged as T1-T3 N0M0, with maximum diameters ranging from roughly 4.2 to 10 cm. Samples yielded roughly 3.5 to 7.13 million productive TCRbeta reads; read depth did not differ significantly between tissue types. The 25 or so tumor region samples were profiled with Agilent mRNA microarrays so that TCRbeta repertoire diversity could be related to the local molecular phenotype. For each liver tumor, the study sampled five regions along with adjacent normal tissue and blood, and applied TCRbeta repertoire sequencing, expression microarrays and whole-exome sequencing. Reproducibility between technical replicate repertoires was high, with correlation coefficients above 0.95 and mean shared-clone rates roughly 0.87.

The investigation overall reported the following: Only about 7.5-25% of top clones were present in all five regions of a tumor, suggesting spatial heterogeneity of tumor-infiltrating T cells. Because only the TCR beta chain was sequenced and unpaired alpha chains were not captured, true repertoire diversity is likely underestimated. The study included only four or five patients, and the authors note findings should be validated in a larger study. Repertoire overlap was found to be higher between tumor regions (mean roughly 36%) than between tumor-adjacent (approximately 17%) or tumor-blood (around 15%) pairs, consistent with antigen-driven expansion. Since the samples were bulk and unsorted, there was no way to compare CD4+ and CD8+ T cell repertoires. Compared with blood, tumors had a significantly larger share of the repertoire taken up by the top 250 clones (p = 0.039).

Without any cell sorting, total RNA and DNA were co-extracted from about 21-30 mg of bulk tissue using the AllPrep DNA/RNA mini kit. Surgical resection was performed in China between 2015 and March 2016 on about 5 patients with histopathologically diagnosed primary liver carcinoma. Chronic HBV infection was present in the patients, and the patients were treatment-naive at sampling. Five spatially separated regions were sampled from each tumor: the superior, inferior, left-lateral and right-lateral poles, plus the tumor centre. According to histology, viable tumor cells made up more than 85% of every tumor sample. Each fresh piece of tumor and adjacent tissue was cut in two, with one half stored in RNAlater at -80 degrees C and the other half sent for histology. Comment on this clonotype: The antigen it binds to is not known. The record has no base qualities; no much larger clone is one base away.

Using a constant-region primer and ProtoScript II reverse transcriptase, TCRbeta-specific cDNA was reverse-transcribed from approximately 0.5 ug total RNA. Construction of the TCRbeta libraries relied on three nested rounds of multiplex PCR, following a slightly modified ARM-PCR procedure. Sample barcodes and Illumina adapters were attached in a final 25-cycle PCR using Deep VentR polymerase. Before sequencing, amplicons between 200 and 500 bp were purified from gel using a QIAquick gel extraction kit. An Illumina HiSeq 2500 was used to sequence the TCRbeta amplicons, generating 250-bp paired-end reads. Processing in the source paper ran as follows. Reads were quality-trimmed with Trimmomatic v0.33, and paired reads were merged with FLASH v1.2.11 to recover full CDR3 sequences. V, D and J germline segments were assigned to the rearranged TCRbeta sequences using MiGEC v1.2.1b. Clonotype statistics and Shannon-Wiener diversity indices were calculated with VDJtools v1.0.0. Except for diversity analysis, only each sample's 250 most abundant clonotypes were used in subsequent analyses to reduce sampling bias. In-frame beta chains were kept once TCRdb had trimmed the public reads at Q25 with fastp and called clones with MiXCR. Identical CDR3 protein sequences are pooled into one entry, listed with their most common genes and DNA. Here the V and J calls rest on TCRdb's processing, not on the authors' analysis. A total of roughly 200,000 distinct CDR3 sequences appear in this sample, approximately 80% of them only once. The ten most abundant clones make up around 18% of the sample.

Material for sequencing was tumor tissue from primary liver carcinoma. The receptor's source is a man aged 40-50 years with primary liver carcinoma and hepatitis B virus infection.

The CDR3 has the sequence CSVGHGKLFF. The bases read TGCAGCGTTGGACATGGAAAACTGTTTTTT. The chain was built from TRBV29-1 and TRBJ1-4, with an unclear D gene assignment. Its CDR3 holds 10 amino acids, cysteine through phenylalanine. Only the CDR3 region is kept as DNA, spanning 30 bases read in frame from base 1. The germline V gene specifies SQVTM as CDR1 and ANQGSEA as CDR2. V lost 4 bases and J lost 10 bases; the stretch between them is 7 bases long.